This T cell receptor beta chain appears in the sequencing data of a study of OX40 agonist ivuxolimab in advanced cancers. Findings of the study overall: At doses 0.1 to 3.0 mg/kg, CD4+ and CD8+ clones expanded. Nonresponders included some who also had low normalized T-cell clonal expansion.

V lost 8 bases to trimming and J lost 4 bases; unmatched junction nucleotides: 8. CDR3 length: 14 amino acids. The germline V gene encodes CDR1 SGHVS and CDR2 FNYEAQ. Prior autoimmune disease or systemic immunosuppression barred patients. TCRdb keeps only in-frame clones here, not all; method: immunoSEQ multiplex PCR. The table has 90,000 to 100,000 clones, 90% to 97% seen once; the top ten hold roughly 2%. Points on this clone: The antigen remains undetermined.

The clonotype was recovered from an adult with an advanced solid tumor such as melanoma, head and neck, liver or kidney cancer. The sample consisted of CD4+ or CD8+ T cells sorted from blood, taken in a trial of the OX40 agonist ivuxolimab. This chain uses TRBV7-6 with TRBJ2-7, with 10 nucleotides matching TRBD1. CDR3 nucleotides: TGTGCCAGCGGGGGACAGGGGTCTTCTTACGAGCAGTACTTC. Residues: CASGGQGSSYEQYF.